This TCR beta chain was found in a study of T cell responses to AZD1222 COVID-19 vaccine. Germline V gives CDR1 KGHDR, CDR2 SFDVKD. V was clipped by 4 bases and J by 5 bases, with 11 bases between them. The CDR3 totals 14 residues. Assay: immunoSEQ multiplex PCR; the TCRdb copy retains only in-frame clones and omits some. The data hold 120,000 to 150,000 clones, with approximately 86% observed a single time. Sample: peripheral blood, taken 28 days after the second dose of the MenACWY control vaccine. The chain recombines TRBV24-1 with TRBJ2-1; possibly TRBD2 for D (6 bases). The clonotype comes from an adult who received the MenACWY meningococcal vaccine as a control. CDR3 DNA sequence: TGTGCCACCAGTGACCAGCGGGTCGACAATGAGCAGTTCTTC. Amino acid sequence: CATSDQRVDNEQFF.